These T cell receptor beta chains were read from a single sample in a study of T-cell memory formation after mild COVID-19. TCRdb re-analysed the 5' RACE reads in MiXCR, keeping a single row per CDR3 protein. The profile shows about 390,000 distinct CDR3 sequences, about 17% of them singletons. Material: PBMCs or a T cell subset sorted from them (not recorded which). These receptor sequences come from a man between 18 and 35 years old who had mild COVID-19 (a few samples of this study predate the infection). Cell type and time point are not known. Each CDR3 is given with its conserved first and last residue.

v_gene	CDR3aa
TRBV12-3/TRBV12-4	CASSLRRGVRDTQYF
TRBV5-1	CASSPGQGSDEQYF
TRBV29-1	CSVEDRAGETQYF
TRBV6-2/TRBV6-3	CASSYSYSEAFF
TRBV11-1	CASSPGLFQWQFF
TRBV6-5	CASSYGTGGLNTEAFF
TRBV4-1	CASSQGAGDTQYF
TRBV4-3	CASSQDRTNGETQYF
TRBV7-6	CASSLGGTPYTDTQYF
TRBV12-3/TRBV12-4	CASSPLTTGELFF
TRBV2	CASSVIDYNEQFF
TRBV5-1	CASSLEYQVYEQFF
TRBV6-5	CASSHGAGGPPDTQYF
TRBV7-2	CASSSQGTGELFF
TRBV7-8	CASSPSRGGGEYNEQFF